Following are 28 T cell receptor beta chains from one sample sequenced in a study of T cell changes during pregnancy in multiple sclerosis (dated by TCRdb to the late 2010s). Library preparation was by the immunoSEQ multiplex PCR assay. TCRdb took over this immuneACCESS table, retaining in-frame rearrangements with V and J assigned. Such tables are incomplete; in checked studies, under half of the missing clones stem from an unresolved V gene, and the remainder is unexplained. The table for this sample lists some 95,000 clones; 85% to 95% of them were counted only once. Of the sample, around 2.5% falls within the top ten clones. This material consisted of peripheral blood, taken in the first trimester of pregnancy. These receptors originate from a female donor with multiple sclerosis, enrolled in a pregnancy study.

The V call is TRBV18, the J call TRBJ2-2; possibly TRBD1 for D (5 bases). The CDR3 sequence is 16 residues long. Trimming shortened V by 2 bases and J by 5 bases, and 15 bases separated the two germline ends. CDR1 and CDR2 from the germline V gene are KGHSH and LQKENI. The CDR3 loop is CASSPIPQGSTGELFF. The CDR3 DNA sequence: TGTGCCAGCTCACCAATCCCTCAGGGATCAACCGGGGAGCTGTTTTTT.

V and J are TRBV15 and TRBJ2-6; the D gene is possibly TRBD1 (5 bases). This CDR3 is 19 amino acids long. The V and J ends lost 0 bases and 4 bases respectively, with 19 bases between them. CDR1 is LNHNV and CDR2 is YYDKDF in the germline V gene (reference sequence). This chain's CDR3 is CATSRDPFPSGSGANVLTF. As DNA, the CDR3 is TGTGCCACCAGCAGAGATCCCTTCCCCTCAGGGTCCGGGGCCAACGTCCTGACTTTC.

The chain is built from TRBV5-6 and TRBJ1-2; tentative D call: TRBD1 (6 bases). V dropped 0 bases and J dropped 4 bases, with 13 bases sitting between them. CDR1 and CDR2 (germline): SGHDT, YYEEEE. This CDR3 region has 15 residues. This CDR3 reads CASSLGRGSIYGYTF. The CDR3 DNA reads TGTGCCAGCAGCTTGGGCAGGGGCTCCATCTATGGCTACACCTTC.

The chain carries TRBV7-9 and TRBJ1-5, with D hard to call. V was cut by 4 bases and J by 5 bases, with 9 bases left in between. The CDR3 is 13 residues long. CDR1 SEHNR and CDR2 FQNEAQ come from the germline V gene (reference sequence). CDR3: CASSSATDQPQHF. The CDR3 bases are TGTGCCAGCAGCTCCGCCACGGATCAGCCCCAGCATTTT. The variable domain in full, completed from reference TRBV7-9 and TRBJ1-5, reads DTGVSQNPRHKITKRGQNVTFRCDPISEHNRLYWYRQTLGQGPEFLTYFQNEAQLEKSRLLSDRFSAERPKGSFSTLEIQRTEQGDSAMYLCASSSATDQPQHFGDGTRLSIL.

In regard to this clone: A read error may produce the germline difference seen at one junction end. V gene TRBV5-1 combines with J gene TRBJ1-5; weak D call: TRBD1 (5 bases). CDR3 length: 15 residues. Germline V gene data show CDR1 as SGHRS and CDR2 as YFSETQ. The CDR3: CTSSLETGSNQPQHF. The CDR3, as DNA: TGCACCAGCAGCTTGGAAACAGGATCAAATCAGCCCCAGCATTTT.

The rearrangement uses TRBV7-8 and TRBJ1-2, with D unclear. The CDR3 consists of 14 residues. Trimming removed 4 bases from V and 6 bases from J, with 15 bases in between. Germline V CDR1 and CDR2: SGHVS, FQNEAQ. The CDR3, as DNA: TGTGCCAGCAGCTCGAGAGGTGCGACGAATGGCTACACCTTC. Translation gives CASSSRGATNGYTF.

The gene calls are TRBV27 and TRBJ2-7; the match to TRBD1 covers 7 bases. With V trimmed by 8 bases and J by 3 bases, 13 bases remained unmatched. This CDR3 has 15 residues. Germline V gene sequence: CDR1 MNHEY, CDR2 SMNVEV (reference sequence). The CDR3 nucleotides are TGTGCCAGCGCCCATGAGCTGGGACAGAACTACGAGCAGTACTTC. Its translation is CASAHELGQNYEQYF.

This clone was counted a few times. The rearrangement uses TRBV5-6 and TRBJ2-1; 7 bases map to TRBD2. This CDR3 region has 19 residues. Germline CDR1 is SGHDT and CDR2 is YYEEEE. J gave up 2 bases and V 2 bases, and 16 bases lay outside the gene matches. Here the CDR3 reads CASSFVRRKRDMTYNEQFF. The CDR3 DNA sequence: TGTGCCAGCAGCTTCGTTCGTCGAAAGCGGGATATGACCTACAATGAGCAGTTCTTC.

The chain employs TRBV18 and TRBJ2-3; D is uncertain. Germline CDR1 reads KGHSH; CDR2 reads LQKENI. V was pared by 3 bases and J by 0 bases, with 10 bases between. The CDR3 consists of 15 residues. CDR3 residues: CASSPRPGSTDTQYF. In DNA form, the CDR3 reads TGTGCCAGCTCACCCCGCCCCGGGAGCACAGATACGCAGTATTTT.

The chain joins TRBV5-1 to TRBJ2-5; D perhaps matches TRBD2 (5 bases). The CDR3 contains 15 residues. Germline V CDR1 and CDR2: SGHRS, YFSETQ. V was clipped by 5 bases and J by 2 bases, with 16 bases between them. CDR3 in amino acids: CASRSNSVMQETQYF. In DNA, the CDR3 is TGCGCCAGCAGATCTAATAGCGTGATGCAAGAGACCCAGTACTTC.

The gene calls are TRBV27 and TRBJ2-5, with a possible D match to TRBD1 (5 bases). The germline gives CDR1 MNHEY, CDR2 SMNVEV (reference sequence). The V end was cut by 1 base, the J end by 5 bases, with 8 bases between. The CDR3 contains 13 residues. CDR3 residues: CASSLLGVETQYF. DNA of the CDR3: TGTGCCAGCAGTTTATTAGGGGTTGAGACCCAGTACTTC.

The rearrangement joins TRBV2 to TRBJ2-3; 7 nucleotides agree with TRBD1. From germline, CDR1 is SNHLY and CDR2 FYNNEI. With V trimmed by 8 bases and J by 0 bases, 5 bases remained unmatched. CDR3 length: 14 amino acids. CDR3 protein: CASSGTASTDTQYF. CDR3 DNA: TGTGCCAGCTCTGGGACAGCTAGCACAGATACGCAGTATTTT.

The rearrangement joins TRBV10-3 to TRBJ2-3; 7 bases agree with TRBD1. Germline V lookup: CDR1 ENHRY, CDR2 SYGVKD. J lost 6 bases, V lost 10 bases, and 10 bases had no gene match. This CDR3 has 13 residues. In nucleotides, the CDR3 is TGTGCCACATATGACAGGGTAGTCGATACGCAGTATTTT. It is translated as CATYDRVVDTQYF.

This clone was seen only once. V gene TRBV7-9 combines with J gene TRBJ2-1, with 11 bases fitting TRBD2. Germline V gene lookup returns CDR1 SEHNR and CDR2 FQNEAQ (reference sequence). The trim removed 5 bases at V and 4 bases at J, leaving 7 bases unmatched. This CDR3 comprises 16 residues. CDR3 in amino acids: CASSAVAGGPYNEQFF. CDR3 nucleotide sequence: TGTGCCAGCAGCGCAGTAGCGGGAGGGCCTTACAATGAGCAGTTCTTC.

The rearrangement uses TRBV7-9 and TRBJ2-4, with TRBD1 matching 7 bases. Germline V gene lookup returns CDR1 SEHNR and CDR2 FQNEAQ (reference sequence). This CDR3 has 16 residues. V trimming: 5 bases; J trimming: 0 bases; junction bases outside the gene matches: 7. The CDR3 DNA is TGTGCCAGCAGCGCCCGGGACAGTATAGCCAAAAACATTCAGTACTTC. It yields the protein CASSARDSIAKNIQYF. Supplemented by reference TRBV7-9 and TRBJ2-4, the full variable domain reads DTGVSQNPRHKITKRGQNVTFRCDPISEHNRLYWYRQTLGQGPEFLTYFQNEAQLEKSRLLSDRFSAERPKGSFSTLEIQRTEQGDSAMYLCASSARDSIAKNIQYFGAGTRLSVL.

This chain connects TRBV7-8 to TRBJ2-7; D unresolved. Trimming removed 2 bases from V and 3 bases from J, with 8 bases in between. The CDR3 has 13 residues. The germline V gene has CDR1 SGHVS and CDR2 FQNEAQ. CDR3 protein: CASSLWAHYEQYF. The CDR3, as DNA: TGTGCCAGCAGCTTATGGGCCCACTACGAGCAGTACTTC.

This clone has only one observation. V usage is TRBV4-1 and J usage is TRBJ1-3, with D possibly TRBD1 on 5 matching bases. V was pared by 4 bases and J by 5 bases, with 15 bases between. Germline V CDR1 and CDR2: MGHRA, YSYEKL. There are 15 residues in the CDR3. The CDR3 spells CASSPGKGSRNTIYF. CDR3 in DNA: TGCGCCAGCAGCCCTGGAAAGGGGTCTAGAAACACCATATATTTT.

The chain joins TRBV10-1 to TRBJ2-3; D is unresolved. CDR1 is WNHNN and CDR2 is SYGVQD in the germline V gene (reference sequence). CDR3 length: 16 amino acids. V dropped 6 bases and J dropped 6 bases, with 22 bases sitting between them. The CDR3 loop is CASRRAGSVVMDTQYF. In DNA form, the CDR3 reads TGCGCCAGCAGGCGAGCTGGTTCCGTTGTTATGGATACGCAGTATTTT.

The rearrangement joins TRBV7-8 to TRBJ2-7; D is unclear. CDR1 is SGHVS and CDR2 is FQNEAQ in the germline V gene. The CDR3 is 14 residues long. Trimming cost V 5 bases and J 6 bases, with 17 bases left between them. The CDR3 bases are TGTGCCAGCAGCCCCCACTACGTAGTATTCGAGCAGTACTTC. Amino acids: CASSPHYVVFEQYF.

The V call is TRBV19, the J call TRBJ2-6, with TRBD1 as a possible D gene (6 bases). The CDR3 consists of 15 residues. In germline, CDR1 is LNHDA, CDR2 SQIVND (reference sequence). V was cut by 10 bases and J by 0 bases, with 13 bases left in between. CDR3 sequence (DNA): TGTGCCACCCACCAACAGGGCTCTGGGGCCAACGTCCTGACTTTC. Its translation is CATHQQGSGANVLTF.

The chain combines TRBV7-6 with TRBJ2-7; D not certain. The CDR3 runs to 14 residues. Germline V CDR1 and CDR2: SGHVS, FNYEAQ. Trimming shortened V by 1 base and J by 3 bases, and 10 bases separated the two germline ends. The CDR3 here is CASSLGHANYEQYF. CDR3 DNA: TGTGCCAGCAGCTTAGGACACGCGAACTACGAGCAGTACTTC.

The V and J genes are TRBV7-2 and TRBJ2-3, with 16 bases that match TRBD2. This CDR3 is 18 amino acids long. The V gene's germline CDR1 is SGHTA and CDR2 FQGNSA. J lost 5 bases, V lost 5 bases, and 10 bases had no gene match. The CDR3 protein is CASSRYGTSGRAEDTQYF. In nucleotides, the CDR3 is TGTGCCAGCAGCCGGTACGGGACTAGCGGGAGGGCCGAAGATACGCAGTATTTT.

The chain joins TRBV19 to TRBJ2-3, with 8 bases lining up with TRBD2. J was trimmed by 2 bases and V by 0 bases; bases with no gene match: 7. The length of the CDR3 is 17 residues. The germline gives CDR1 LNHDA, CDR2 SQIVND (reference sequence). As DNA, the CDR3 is TGTGCCAGTAGTATAGATCGGTCTAGCGGGTCCACAGATACGCAGTATTTT. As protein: CASSIDRSSGSTDTQYF.

The CDR3: CASSPYTGLNPTNEKLFF. In DNA, the CDR3 is TGTGCCAGCAGCCCATATACAGGTCTAAATCCAACTAATGAAAAACTGTTTTTT. This chain joins TRBV7-9 and TRBJ1-4, with D perhaps TRBD1 (5 bases). The CDR3 loop spans 18 amino acids. V shed 5 bases and J shed 0 bases, with 19 bases lying between them. Germline assignment: CDR1 SEHNR and CDR2 FQNEAQ (reference sequence).

The CDR3 DNA sequence: TGCGCCAGCAGCCAGATCCCCCCCAGCGGGCCTATCTACGAGCAGTACTTC. It translates to CASSQIPPSGPIYEQYF. The chain is built from TRBV4-1 and TRBJ2-7, with a weak D call TRBD2 (6 bases). The germline CDR1 and CDR2 sequences are MGHRA and YSYEKL. The CDR3 runs to 17 residues. V shed 3 bases and J shed 3 bases, with 21 bases lying between them.

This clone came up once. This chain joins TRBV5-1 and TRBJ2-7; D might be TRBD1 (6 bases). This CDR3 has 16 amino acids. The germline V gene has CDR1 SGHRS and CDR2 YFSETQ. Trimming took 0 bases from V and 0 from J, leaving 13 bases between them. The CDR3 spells CASSLAYRDRSYEQYF. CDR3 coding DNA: TGCGCCAGCAGCTTGGCCTACAGGGACCGCTCCTACGAGCAGTACTTC.

The DNA of the CDR3 is TGTGCCAGCAGTGGCCTCCCCCAAGCAAATGAAAAACTGTTTTTT. The encoded protein is CASSGLPQANEKLFF. This rearrangement joins TRBV2 to TRBJ1-4; D gene unclear. This CDR3 is built from 15 residues. CDR1 and CDR2 from the germline V gene are SNHLY and FYNNEI. V was trimmed by 4 bases and J by 5 bases, leaving 14 bases between them.

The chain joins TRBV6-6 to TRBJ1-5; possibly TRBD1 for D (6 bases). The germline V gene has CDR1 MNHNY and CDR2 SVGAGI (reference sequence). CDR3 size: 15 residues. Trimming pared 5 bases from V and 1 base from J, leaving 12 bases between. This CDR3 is CASSTPRGSNQPQHF. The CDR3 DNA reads TGTGCCAGCAGTACTCCCAGGGGAAGCAATCAGCCCCAGCATTTT.